The clone carrying this T cell receptor beta chain was seen at least ten times. Antigen unknown. This entry is derived from a study of T cells in Graves' hyperthyroidism and ophthalmopathy. General study results and limits: The blood repertoire included most of the expanded thyroid clonotypes above 0.001.

The CDR3 loop spans 14 amino acids. Germline assignment: CDR1 SGHNT and CDR2 YENEEA. The V segment lost 1 base and the J segment 3 bases; nucleotides outside the gene matches: 3. Amplified TCR beta CDR3 regions came from RNA transcripts. The HTBI primer set was used in a first-round RT-PCR of the TCR CDR3. TCRdb fed the multiplex PCR reads into MiXCR, producing one record per CDR3 protein. The sample consists of a few hundred thousand distinct CDR3 sequences, less than 25% of them appearing once. Patients aged 18 to 65 had newly diagnosed hyperthyroidism lasting under 2 months. The receptor's source is a young man with Graves' hyperthyroidism. Sequenced material: blood. The chain employs TRBV11-3 and TRBJ2-7; 7 positions agree with TRBD1. CDR3 DNA sequence: TGTGCCAGCAGCTTAGTTACAGGGGTCTACGAGCAGTACTTC. Translating gives CASSLVTGVYEQYF.